Presented here are 22 T cell receptor beta chains from one specimen sequenced in a study of PD-1 blockade in classical Hodgkin lymphoma. Repertoires were generated with immunoSEQ multiplex PCR, while TCRdb's copy carries only in-frame clones and drops some. Of 50,000 to 85,000 clones in the sample, 71% were seen once. With no exception, relapse followed autologous stem cell transplantation in all patients, and brentuximab vedotin exposure varied. The material was peripheral blood mononuclear cells (PBMCs), obtained before the second cycle of nivolumab. The receptors come from a human donor with classical Hodgkin lymphoma.

The chain combines TRBV28 with TRBJ2-7, with 7 bases matching TRBD1. The CDR3 is made up of 15 amino acids. The germline V gene encodes CDR1 MDHEN and CDR2 SYDVKM. The ends lost 7 bases at V and 0 bases at J; junction bases unmatched: 9. The CDR3 region is CASNHYRDSSYEQYF. The CDR3 DNA reads as TGTGCCAGCAACCACTACCGGGACAGCTCCTACGAGCAGTACTTC. The whole variable domain, filled in from reference TRBV28 and TRBJ2-7, reads DVKVTQSSRYLVKRTGEKVFLECVQDMDHENMFWYRQDPGLGLRLIYFSYDVKMKEKGDIPEGYSVSREKKERFSLILESASTNQTSMYLCASNHYRDSSYEQYFGPGTRLTVT.

The CDR3 protein is CASSLFGVNYGYTF. The CDR3 DNA sequence: TGTGCCAGCAGCTTGTTTGGGGTTAACTATGGCTACACCTTC. The chain carries TRBV5-6 and TRBJ1-2; D not resolved. V was cut by 1 base and J by 1 base, with 8 bases left in between. Germline CDR1 is SGHDT and CDR2 is YYEEEE. The CDR3 covers 14 residues.

The sample holds one count of this clone. The chain couples TRBV23-1 to TRBJ1-2; D might be TRBD1 (5 bases). Being an ORF, TRBV23-1 has a function that is uncertain. Trimming took off 3 bases at V and 2 bases at J, with 13 bases between the two ends. This CDR3 has 15 amino acids. CDR3 residues: CASSHRGTGNYGYTF. DNA for the CDR3: TGCGCCAGCAGTCACCGCGGGACGGGAAACTATGGCTACACCTTC.

This clone is medium-sized (0.01 to 0.1%) within its sample. The CDR3 DNA reads TGTGCCAGCAGCGCGGACAGGGAGTTCCCTTCCCCTTATGGCTACACCTTC. It encodes CASSADREFPSPYGYTF. V gene TRBV9 combines with J gene TRBJ1-2; 8 bases align to TRBD1. This CDR3 has 17 amino acids. The germline V gene has CDR1 SGDLS and CDR2 YYNGEE. Losses at the gene ends were 3 bases for V and 5 bases for J; bases not matched to a gene: 15.

This clone was observed a single time. This chain uses TRBV2 with TRBJ2-5; TRBD2 matches at 7 bases. The CDR3 has 13 residues. Germline CDR1 reads SNHLY; CDR2 reads FYNNEI. Germline trimming cut 0 bases from V and 5 bases from J; bases unmatched to any gene: 0. CDR3 nucleotide sequence: TGTGCCAGCAGTGAAGCGGGGGGGGAGACCCAGTACTTC. Amino acid sequence: CASSEAGGETQYF.

The rearrangement joins TRBV5-4 to TRBJ1-1, with TRBD1 identical over 7 bases. V trimming: 2 bases; J trimming: 0 bases; junction bases outside the gene matches: 7. This CDR3 comprises 16 residues. Per germline, CDR1 SGHNT and CDR2 YYREEE (reference sequence). Here the CDR3 reads CASSFAGGLMNTEAFF. The CDR3 DNA is TGTGCCAGCAGCTTCGCAGGGGGACTCATGAACACTGAAGCTTTCTTT.

The V and J genes are TRBV7-3 and TRBJ2-2; TRBD2 matches 7 bases. The J segment lost 4 bases and the V segment lost 0 bases, leaving 2 bases of the junction unmatched. The CDR3 loop spans 15 amino acids. CDR1 and CDR2 from the germline V gene are SGHTA and FQGTGA. CDR3 nucleotides: TGTGCCAGCAGCTTAACGCCGGGGGGCACCGGGGAGCTGTTTTTT. Protein: CASSLTPGGTGELFF.

The rearrangement links TRBV6-1 to TRBJ2-3, with D hard to call. CDR1 and CDR2 (germline): MNHNS, SASEGT. This CDR3 contains 13 residues. Trimming removed 7 bases at V and 0 bases at J, with 8 bases between. This CDR3 reads CASNRPSTDTQYF. The CDR3 coding sequence is TGTGCCAGCAACCGACCTAGCACAGATACGCAGTATTTT.

The chain employs TRBV6-1 and TRBJ1-5, with D maybe TRBD1 (6 bases). V lost 7 bases and J 2 bases, leaving 9 bases between the germline ends. The germline V gene encodes CDR1 MNHNS and CDR2 SASEGT. The CDR3 runs 13 residues. CDR3 coding DNA: TGTGCCAGCATACAGGGAGGCAATCAGCCCCAGCATTTT. This translates into CASIQGGNQPQHF.

This clone was counted a few times. The genes are TRBV5-4 and TRBJ2-7, with 11 bases fitting TRBD2. Germline V gene lookup returns CDR1 SGHNT and CDR2 YYREEE (reference sequence). CDR3 length: 14 amino acids. V lost 1 base to trimming and J lost 6 bases; unmatched junction nucleotides: 3. CDR3 DNA sequence: TGTGCCAGCAGCTTGTTGGGACTAGCGGCCGAGCAGTACTTC. Translation: CASSLLGLAAEQYF.

This clone was counted ten times or more. The chain joins TRBV19 to TRBJ1-2, with D uncertain. V lost 5 bases and J 6 bases, leaving 13 bases between the germline ends. This CDR3 comprises 13 residues. Germline CDR1 and CDR2: LNHDA and SQIVND (reference sequence). The CDR3 DNA reads as TGTGCCAGTAGTGCAACCTCCTGGGATGGCTACACCTTC. Translation: CASSATSWDGYTF.

As for this clone: Being one base from a much bigger clone, this may be a read error. The chain joins TRBV4-1 to TRBJ1-5; possible D gene TRBD1, 5 bases. Trimming stripped 0 bases from V and 4 bases from J, with 13 bases between. The length of the CDR3 is 16 residues. From germline, CDR1 is MGHRA and CDR2 YSYEKL. This chain's CDR3 is CASSQDRARENQPQHF. DNA of the CDR3: TGCGCCAGCAGCCAAGATCGGGCCAGGGAGAATCAGCCCCAGCATTTT.

V usage is TRBV4-1 and J usage is TRBJ2-7; no clear D. The V and J ends lost 1 base and 5 bases respectively, with 12 bases between them. This CDR3 has 14 residues. Germline CDR1 reads MGHRA; CDR2 reads YSYEKL. The DNA of the CDR3 is TGCGCCAGCAGCCAAGTGGGTAGCACGCACGAGCAGTACTTC. Protein sequence: CASSQVGSTHEQYF.

The chain carries TRBV30 and TRBJ2-1; 15 bases line up with TRBD2. The CDR3 has 15 amino acids. Germline CDR1 reads GTSNPN; CDR2 reads SVGIG (reference sequence). J lost 7 bases, V lost 5 bases, and 6 bases had no gene match. The CDR3 sequence is CAWHFGTSGRNEQFF. The CDR3 DNA is TGTGCCTGGCATTTCGGGACTAGCGGGAGGAATGAGCAGTTCTTC.

This clone was detected only a few times. The sample holds other DNA sequences that translate to the same CDR3. The genes are TRBV25-1 and TRBJ1-1, with a weak D call TRBD1 (6 bases). Trimming stripped 3 bases from V and 2 bases from J, with 10 bases between. Germline-derived CDR1 and CDR2 are MGHDK and SYGVNS. This CDR3 has 14 amino acids. The chain's CDR3 is CASSELGANTEAFF. The CDR3 coding sequence is TGTGCCAGCAGTGAGTTGGGGGCTAACACTGAAGCTTTCTTT.

The chain has TRBV29-1 and TRBJ1-1; D uncertain. Deletions cut 4 bases from V and 2 bases from J, with 5 bases between. CDR1 and CDR2 (germline): SQVTM, ANQGSEA. There are 11 residues in the CDR3. CDR3 protein: CSVAENTEAFF. The CDR3 DNA follows: TGCAGCGTTGCTGAAAACACTGAAGCTTTCTTT.

This clone was counted between two and nine times. This rearrangement joins TRBV19 to TRBJ2-7; TRBD1 or TRBD2 may be the D gene (5 bases each). V was clipped by 6 bases and J by 0 bases, with 12 bases between them. The germline V gene encodes CDR1 LNHDA and CDR2 SQIVND (reference sequence). The length of the CDR3 is 14 residues. This CDR3 is CASRPRDGSYEQYF. The CDR3 DNA sequence: TGTGCCAGTAGACCCCGGGACGGCTCCTACGAGCAGTACTTC.

Concerning this clone: Distinct nucleotide sequences in the sample also encode this CDR3. The J gene is TRBJ1-1, the V gene TRBV5-1; 7 nucleotides agree with TRBD1. The CDR3 sequence is 16 residues long. Germline CDR1 is SGHRS and CDR2 is YFSETQ. Trimming took 4 bases from V and 1 from J; bases not matched to a gene: 10. CDR3 protein: CASSLVGRGKNTEAFF. CDR3 bases: TGCGCCAGCAGCCTAGTGGGCAGGGGGAAGAACACTGAAGCTTTCTTT. The full variable domain, its missing parts supplied by reference TRBV5-1 and TRBJ1-1, is KAGVTQTPRYLIKTRGQQVTLSCSPISGHRSVSWYQQTPGQGLQFLFEYFSETQRNKGNFPGRFSGRQFSNSRSEMNVSTLELGDSALYLCASSLVGRGKNTEAFFGQGTRLTVV.

The chain recombines TRBV5-1 with TRBJ2-2; D might be TRBD1 (5 bases). Trimming pared 3 bases from V and 0 bases from J, leaving 9 bases between. The CDR3 consists of 15 residues. Germline lookup yields CDR1 SGHRS and CDR2 YFSETQ. The CDR3 DNA reads as TGCGCCAGCAGCTCGGACACAACGAACACCGGGGAGCTGTTTTTT. Its translation: CASSSDTTNTGELFF.

The genes are TRBV6-6 and TRBJ2-7, with D perhaps being TRBD1 or TRBD2 (8 bases each). Trimming cost V 2 bases and J 6 bases, with 17 bases left between them. The length of the CDR3 is 15 residues. The V gene's germline CDR1 is MNHNY and CDR2 SVGAGI (reference sequence). CDR3 DNA: TGTGCCAGCAGTTACGGACTAGCCGGACAGGGCGAGCAGTACTTC. It is translated as CASSYGLAGQGEQYF.

This sequence joins TRBV20-1 and TRBJ1-2, with D perhaps TRBD1 (5 bases). Germline-derived CDR1 and CDR2 are DFQATT and SNEGSKA (reference sequence). This CDR3 has 11 residues. CDR3 sequence: CTLGGEGGYTF. The CDR3 coding sequence is TGCACCCTCGGGGGTGAGGGTGGCTACACCTTC.

The chain carries TRBV7-6 and TRBJ1-1; D is ambiguous. V lost 1 base and J lost 1, with 4 bases in between. Germline CDR1 is SGHVS and CDR2 is FNYEAQ. The CDR3 runs to 13 residues. The CDR3, as DNA: TGTGCCAGCAGCTTAGATGAGAACACTGAAGCTTTCTTT. Translating it yields CASSLDENTEAFF.